This is a list of T cell receptor beta chains from one sample in a study of CD8+CD57+ T cells in acquired aplastic anemia. Via MiXCR, TCRdb re-called the reads, giving one row per CDR3 protein. The repertoire holds about 160,000 distinct CDR3 sequences, with about 50% as singletons. The material sequenced was sorted CD4+, CD8+, or CD8+CD57+ T cells (not recorded which) from PBMCs. These receptors came from a human donor with aplastic anemia. Each CDR3 is given with its conserved first and last residue. A D gene is named only where the DNA matches it firmly. The size of a clone is reported for some rows only, either as once, few or many, or as a class for expanded clones.

>TRBV29-1|TRBJ2-7|many|TRBD1
TGCAGCGTTGCGGCCGATAGGGACAGGGCGAGTGACGAGCAGTACTTC
CSVAADRDRASDEQYF
>TRBV4-1|TRBJ2-1|few|.
TGCGCCAGCAGCCAACAGCCGCTGGACTCATACAATGAGCAGTTCTTC
CASSQQPLDSYNEQFF
>TRBV9|TRBJ2-3|.|TRBD2
TGTGCCAGCAGCGTAGAGGCTAGCGGGACAATCACAGATACGCAGTATTTT
CASSVEASGTITDTQYF
>TRBV24-1|TRBJ2-1|.|TRBD2
TGTGCCACCAGTGATCCCGGACTAGTTGGCTCCTACAATGAGCAGTTCTTC
CATSDPGLVGSYNEQFF
>TRBV19|TRBJ2-3|many|.
TGTGCCCCGAGAAATACGCAGTATTTT
CAPRNTQYF
>TRBV7-9|TRBJ2-5|.|TRBD2
TGTGCCAGCAGCTTATGGGCGGGAGAAGAGACCCAGTACTTC
CASSLWAGEETQYF
>TRBV13|TRBJ1-1|many|.
TGTGCCAGCAGCTTAAGCGGGATTAGGACTGAAGCTTTCTTT
CASSLSGIRTEAFF
>TRBV9|TRBJ2-3|many|.
TGTGCCAGCAGCGACCTCACAGATACGCAGTATTTT
CASSDLTDTQYF
>TRBV7-9|TRBJ1-2|few|.
TGTGCCAGCAGCTCTTGGGAGTTGAACTGTGGCTACACCTTC
CASSSWELNCGYTF
>TRBV11-3|TRBJ2-1|.|TRBD2
TGTGCCAGCAGCTCCGGGACTAGCGTCTATGAGCAGTTCTTC
CASSSGTSVYEQFF
>TRBV29-1|TRBJ1-4|once|TRBD1
TGCAGCGTTGGGGGACAGGCAATTAATGAAAAACTGTTTTTT
CSVGGQAINEKLFF